Presented here are 25 T cell receptor beta chains from one specimen sequenced in a study of shared clonotypes between healthy human individuals. Libraries were prepared by immunoSEQ multiplex PCR; TCRdb keeps only in-frame clonotypes and omits some of them. The data hold about 2.2 million clones, with 93% observed a single time. Terminally differentiated effector memory CD45RA+ cells were excluded by CCR7 positive selection of CD45RO-negative cells. Sequenced: naive CD8+ T cells from PBMCs. All receptors derive from a man aged 18 to 35 in good health. Some clones in this sample may be carry-over from other donors' samples.

As to this clone: The sample holds other DNA sequences that translate to the same CDR3. The chain has TRBV4-2 and TRBJ2-1; TRBD2 aligns across 7 bases. CDR3 length equals 15 residues. V dropped 1 base and J dropped 4; count of bases not matched to a gene: 4. Germline assignment: CDR1 LGHNA and CDR2 YNFKEQ. The CDR3 reads CASSQGGEGYNEQFF. The CDR3 DNA reads TGTGCCAGCAGCCAAGGGGGGGAGGGGTACAATGAGCAGTTCTTC.

The chain recombines TRBV5-8 with TRBJ1-2; perhaps TRBD1 as D (6 bases). CDR3 length equals 15 residues. CDR1 is SGHTS and CDR2 is YDEGEE in the germline V gene. V shed 4 bases and J shed 3 bases, with 16 bases lying between them. The CDR3, as DNA: TGTGCCAGCAGCCCCCTCCACTCAGGGGACTATGGCTACACCTTC. Encoded protein: CASSPLHSGDYGYTF.

The chain carries TRBV27 and TRBJ2-2, with D unclear. V lost 6 bases and J 4 bases, leaving 12 bases between the germline ends. Germline lookup yields CDR1 MNHEY and CDR2 SMNVEV (reference sequence). This CDR3 spans 14 amino acids. As DNA, the CDR3 is TGTGCCAGCAGCCAAAGAGGTAGCACCGGGGAGCTGTTTTTT. As protein: CASSQRGSTGELFF.

The chain has TRBV28 and TRBJ2-7, with a weak D call TRBD1 (6 bases). The CDR3 is 15 residues long. Germline V gives CDR1 MDHEN, CDR2 SYDVKM. V lost 8 bases to trimming and J lost 3 bases, with 20 bases between them. CDR3 nucleotides: TGTGCCAGCCAGAGGGACACCAATTTTTTCTACGAGCAGTACTTC. Translation gives CASQRDTNFFYEQYF.

This chain connects TRBV6-6 to TRBJ1-2, with D unclear. V lost 5 bases and J lost 5, with 21 bases in between. The CDR3 extends over 16 amino acids. Per germline, CDR1 MNHNY and CDR2 SVGAGI (reference sequence). CDR3 region: CASSRPEDWMAYGYTF. CDR3 DNA sequence: TGTGCCAGCAGTCGGCCCGAGGATTGGATGGCTTATGGCTACACCTTC.

The rearrangement joins TRBV29-1 to TRBJ2-2; tentatively, D is TRBD2 (6 bases). Trimming removed 7 bases at V and 6 bases at J, with 12 bases between. The CDR3 is 12 amino acids. Per germline, CDR1 SQVTM and CDR2 ANQGSEA. CDR3 sequence: CSAWGDPGELFF. The CDR3 nucleotides read TGCAGCGCCTGGGGGGATCCCGGGGAGCTGTTTTTT.

The CDR3, as DNA: TGCGCCAGCAGCTGGGCCGGACAGGCCTACGAGCAGTACTTC. Encoded protein: CASSWAGQAYEQYF. The genes are TRBV5-1 and TRBJ2-7; 7 bases line up with TRBD1. The germline V gene has CDR1 SGHRS and CDR2 YFSETQ. This CDR3 is built from 14 residues. Losses at the gene ends were 3 bases for V and 2 bases for J; bases not matched to a gene: 5.

This chain connects TRBV10-1 to TRBJ2-7; D is unclear. Trimming shortened V by 3 bases and J by 7 bases, and 10 bases separated the two germline ends. CDR1 is WNHNN, CDR2 SYGVQD, per germline (reference sequence). The CDR3 is made up of 12 amino acids. The CDR3 protein is CASSEYGKEQYF. The CDR3, as DNA: TGCGCCAGCAGTGAATATGGCAAGGAGCAGTACTTC.

The chain joins TRBV13 to TRBJ2-5; no clear D gene. V shed 1 base and J shed 3 bases, with 15 bases lying between them. Germline CDR1 is PRHDT and CDR2 is FYEKMQ (reference sequence). The CDR3 contains 16 residues. In DNA form, the CDR3 reads TGTGCCAGCAGCTTAGCCCCCTGGGGTCACGAAGAGACCCAGTACTTC. This translates into CASSLAPWGHEETQYF.

In regard to this clone: The sample holds other DNA sequences that translate to the same CDR3. This chain links TRBV9 with TRBJ1-1; TRBD1 might be the D (5 bases). Germline V gene sequence: CDR1 SGDLS, CDR2 YYNGEE. V lost 1 base and J 0 bases, leaving 7 bases between the germline ends. This CDR3 comprises 14 residues. CDR3 in amino acids: CASSVMDMNTEAFF. For the CDR3, the DNA is TGTGCCAGCAGCGTAATGGACATGAACACTGAAGCTTTCTTT.

V is TRBV11-2 and J is TRBJ2-5; D remains unclear. The length of the CDR3 is 15 residues. V lost 5 bases and J 6 bases, leaving 19 bases between the germline ends. Germline V gives CDR1 SGHAT, CDR2 FQNNGV. The CDR3 is CASSPYYASGQTQYF. CDR3 coding DNA: TGTGCCAGCAGCCCCTACTACGCCTCCGGTCAGACCCAGTACTTC.

The rearrangement links TRBV14 to TRBJ1-2; tentatively, D is TRBD1 (6 bases). The CDR3 is 13 amino acids. Trimming left V 0 bases short and J 6 bases short, with 8 bases between. Germline loops: CDR1 SGHDN, CDR2 FVKESK. The CDR3 DNA follows: TGTGCCAGCAGCCAAGATAGGGGGGATGGCTACACCTTC. It yields the protein CASSQDRGDGYTF.

The chain recombines TRBV9 with TRBJ2-7, with D tentatively TRBD2 (6 bases). Germline V gives CDR1 SGDLS, CDR2 YYNGEE. V was clipped by 7 bases and J by 0 bases, with 11 bases between them. The CDR3 consists of 13 residues. CDR3 sequence (DNA): TGTGCCAGCCGGGGACTCACCTCCTACGAGCAGTACTTC. Protein sequence: CASRGLTSYEQYF.

The chain carries TRBV19 and TRBJ1-1; possibly TRBD1 for D (5 bases). The CDR3 runs to 13 residues. Germline loops: CDR1 LNHDA, CDR2 SQIVND (reference sequence). V dropped 6 bases and J dropped 4 bases, with 12 bases sitting between them. CDR3 coding DNA: TGTGCCAGTAGGGAACAGGAGAGCACTGAAGCTTTCTTT. Translation gives CASREQESTEAFF.

V is TRBV29-1 and J is TRBJ1-2; weak D call: TRBD1 (5 bases). Trimming shortened V by 5 bases and J by 8 bases, and 15 bases separated the two germline ends. Looked up from germline, CDR1 is SQVTM and CDR2 is ANQGSEA. The CDR3 spans 12 residues. For the CDR3, the DNA is TGCAGCGTTACCTCAGGGATCGAGGGCTACACCTTC. Translation: CSVTSGIEGYTF.

The V gene is TRBV7-2, the J gene TRBJ2-1; 13 bases align to TRBD2. CDR3 size: 19 residues. Trimming at V came to 5 bases and at J to 4 bases, leaving 14 bases not matched to a gene. Germline V gene lookup returns CDR1 SGHTA and CDR2 FQGNSA. The CDR3: CASSLPGLAGVQGYNEQFF. The DNA of the CDR3 is TGTGCCAGCAGCCTCCCTGGACTAGCGGGAGTCCAGGGATACAATGAGCAGTTCTTC.

Concerning this clone: The sample carries other DNA sequences with the same CDR3. The genes are TRBV6-6 and TRBJ2-1; no reliable D call. Germline V gene data show CDR1 as MNHNY and CDR2 as SVGAGI (reference sequence). Trimming left V 2 bases short and J 6 bases short, with 5 bases between. This CDR3 region has 12 residues. The CDR3 DNA is TGTGCCAGCAGTTACGGCCCCAATGAGCAGTTCTTC. The encoded protein is CASSYGPNEQFF.

The chain couples TRBV7-3 to TRBJ2-3; 10 bases align to TRBD2. The V segment lost 5 bases and the J segment 3 bases; nucleotides outside the gene matches: 5. CDR3 length: 15 residues. CDR1 is SGHTA and CDR2 is FQGTGA in the germline V gene. Written as DNA, the CDR3 is TGTGCCAGCAGCAACCTAGCGGGAGTGACAGATACGCAGTATTTT. It codes for CASSNLAGVTDTQYF.

This sequence joins TRBV7-9 and TRBJ2-5; D unresolved. Germline V gives CDR1 SEHNR, CDR2 FQNEAQ (reference sequence). The CDR3 covers 14 residues. Trimming removed 5 bases at V and 0 bases at J, with 10 bases between. The CDR3 reads CASSPNSYQETQYF. DNA for the CDR3: TGTGCCAGCAGCCCCAACAGTTACCAAGAGACCCAGTACTTC.

Written as DNA, the CDR3 is TGTGCCAGCAGCACGATTTTCGGGGCCCTCAACACCGGGGAGCTGTTTTTT. Amino acids: CASSTIFGALNTGELFF. The gene calls are TRBV5-4 and TRBJ2-2; D assignment may be TRBD1 or TRBD2 (5 bases each). V lost 4 bases, J lost 2 bases, and 18 bases lay in between. Germline V gene data show CDR1 as SGHNT and CDR2 as YYREEE (reference sequence). The CDR3 is 17 residues long.

This clone was counted once. The chain carries TRBV28 and TRBJ2-1, with unresolved D. CDR3 length: 14 amino acids. V was shortened by 8 bases and J by 7 bases, with 18 bases between the two germline ends. In germline, CDR1 is MDHEN, CDR2 SYDVKM. CDR3: CASFGSLDWNEQFF. The CDR3 DNA reads as TGTGCCAGCTTTGGCAGCCTGGATTGGAATGAGCAGTTCTTC.

V is TRBV10-3 and J is TRBJ2-1; tentative D call: TRBD1 (6 bases). Germline-derived CDR1 and CDR2 are ENHRY and SYGVKD. V shed 2 bases and J shed 6 bases, with 20 bases lying between them. The CDR3 is 17 amino acids. CDR3 sequence reads: CAISEQGGIPAGNEQFF. The CDR3 region has the DNA TGTGCCATCAGTGAGCAAGGGGGTATACCGGCGGGCAATGAGCAGTTCTTC.

This sequence joins TRBV29-1 and TRBJ1-2, with D perhaps matching TRBD1 (5 bases). V was trimmed by 4 bases and J by 7 bases, leaving 13 bases between them. The CDR3 spans 12 residues. Per the germline V gene, CDR1 is SQVTM and CDR2 is ANQGSEA. The CDR3 loop reads CSVATGVSGYTF. The CDR3 DNA reads TGCAGCGTTGCCACAGGTGTGAGTGGCTACACCTTC.

The V call is TRBV6-6, the J call TRBJ2-2; no clear D gene. CDR3 size: 15 residues. V was pared by 6 bases and J by 0 bases, with 11 bases between. Germline loops: CDR1 MNHNY, CDR2 SVGAGI (reference sequence). In DNA form, the CDR3 reads TGTGCCAGCAGCCCTCAGAATTCGAACACCGGGGAGCTGTTTTTT. Protein product: CASSPQNSNTGELFF.

This chain connects TRBV5-1 to TRBJ2-1; 11 bases fit TRBD1. Looked up from germline, CDR1 is SGHRS and CDR2 is YFSETQ. CDR3 size: 16 residues. V shed 4 bases, J shed 3 bases, and the junction held 6 bases outside the gene matches. The CDR3 coding sequence is TGCGCCAGCAGCGAGCCCGGGACAGGGGGCTACAATGAGCAGTTCTTC. Its protein product is CASSEPGTGGYNEQFF. The full variable domain, with the rest looked up from reference TRBV5-1 and TRBJ2-1, is KAGVTQTPRYLIKTRGQQVTLSCSPISGHRSVSWYQQTPGQGLQFLFEYFSETQRNKGNFPGRFSGRQFSNSRSEMNVSTLELGDSALYLCASSEPGTGGYNEQFFGPGTRLTVL.